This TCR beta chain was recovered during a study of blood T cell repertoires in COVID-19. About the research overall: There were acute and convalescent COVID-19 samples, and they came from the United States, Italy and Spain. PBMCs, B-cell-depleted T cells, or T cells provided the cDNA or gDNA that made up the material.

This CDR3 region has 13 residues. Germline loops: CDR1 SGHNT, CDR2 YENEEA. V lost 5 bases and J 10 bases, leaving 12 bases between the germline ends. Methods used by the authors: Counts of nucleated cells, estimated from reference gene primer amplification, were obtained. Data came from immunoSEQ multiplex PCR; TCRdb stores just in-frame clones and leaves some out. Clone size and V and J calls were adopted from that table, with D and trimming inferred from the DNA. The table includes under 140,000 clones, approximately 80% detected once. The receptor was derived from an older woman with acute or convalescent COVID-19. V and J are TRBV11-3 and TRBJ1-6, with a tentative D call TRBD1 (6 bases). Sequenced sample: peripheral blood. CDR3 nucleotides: TGTGCCAGCAGCCCCAGGGGCAACTCACCCCTCCACTTT. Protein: CASSPRGNSPLHF.